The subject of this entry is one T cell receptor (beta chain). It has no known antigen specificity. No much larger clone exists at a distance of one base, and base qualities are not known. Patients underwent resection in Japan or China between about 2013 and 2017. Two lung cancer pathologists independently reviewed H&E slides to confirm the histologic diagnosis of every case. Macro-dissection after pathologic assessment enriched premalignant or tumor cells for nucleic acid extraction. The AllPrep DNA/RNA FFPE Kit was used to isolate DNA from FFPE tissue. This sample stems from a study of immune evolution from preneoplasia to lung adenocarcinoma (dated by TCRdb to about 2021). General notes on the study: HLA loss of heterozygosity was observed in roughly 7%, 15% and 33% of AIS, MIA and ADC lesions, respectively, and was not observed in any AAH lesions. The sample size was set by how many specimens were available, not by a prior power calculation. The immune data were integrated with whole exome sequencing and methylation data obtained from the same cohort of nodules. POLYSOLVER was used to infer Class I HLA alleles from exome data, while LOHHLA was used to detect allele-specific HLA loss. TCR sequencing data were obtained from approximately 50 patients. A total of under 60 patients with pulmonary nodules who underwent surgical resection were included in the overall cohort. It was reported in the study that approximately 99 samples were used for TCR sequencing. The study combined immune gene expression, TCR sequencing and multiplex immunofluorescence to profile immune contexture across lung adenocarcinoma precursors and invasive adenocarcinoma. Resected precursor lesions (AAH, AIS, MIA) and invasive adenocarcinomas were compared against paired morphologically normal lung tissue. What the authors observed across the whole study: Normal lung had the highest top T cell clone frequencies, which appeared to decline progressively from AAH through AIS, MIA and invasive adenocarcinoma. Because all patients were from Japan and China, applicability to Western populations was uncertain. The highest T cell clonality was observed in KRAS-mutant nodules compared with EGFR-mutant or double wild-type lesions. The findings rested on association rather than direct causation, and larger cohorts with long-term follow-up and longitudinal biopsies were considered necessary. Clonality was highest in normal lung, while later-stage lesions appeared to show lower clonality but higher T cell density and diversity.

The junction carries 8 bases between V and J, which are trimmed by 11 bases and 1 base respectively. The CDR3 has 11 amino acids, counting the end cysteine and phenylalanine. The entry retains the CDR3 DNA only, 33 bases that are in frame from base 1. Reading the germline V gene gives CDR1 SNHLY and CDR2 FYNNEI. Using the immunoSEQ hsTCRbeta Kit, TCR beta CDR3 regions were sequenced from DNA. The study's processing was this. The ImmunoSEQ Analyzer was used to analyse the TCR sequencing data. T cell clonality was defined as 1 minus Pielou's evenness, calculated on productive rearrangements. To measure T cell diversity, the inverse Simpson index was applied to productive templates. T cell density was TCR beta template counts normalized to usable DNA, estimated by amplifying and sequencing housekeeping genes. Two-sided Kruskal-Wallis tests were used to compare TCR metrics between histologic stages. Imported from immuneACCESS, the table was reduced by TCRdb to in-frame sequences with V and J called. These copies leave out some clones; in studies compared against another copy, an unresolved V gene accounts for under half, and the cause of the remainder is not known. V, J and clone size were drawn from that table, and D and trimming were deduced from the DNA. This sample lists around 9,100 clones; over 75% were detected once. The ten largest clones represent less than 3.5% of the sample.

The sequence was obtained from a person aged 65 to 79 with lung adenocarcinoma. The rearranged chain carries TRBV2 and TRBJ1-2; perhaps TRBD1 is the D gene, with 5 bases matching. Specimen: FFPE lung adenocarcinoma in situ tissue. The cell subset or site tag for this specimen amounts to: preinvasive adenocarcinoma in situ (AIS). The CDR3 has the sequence CAVGGNYGYTF. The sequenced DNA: TGTGCCGTGGGGGGTAACTATGGCTACACCTTC. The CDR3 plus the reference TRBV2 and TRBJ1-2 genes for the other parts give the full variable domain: EPEVTQTPSHQVTQMGQEVILRCVPISNHLYFYWYRQILGQKVEFLVSFYNNEISEKSEIFDDQFSVERPDGSNFTLKIRSTKLEDSAMYFCAVGGNYGYTFGSGTRLTVV.